This TCR beta chain was documented in a study of blood T cell repertoires in COVID-19 (dated by TCRdb to the early 2020s). With regard to the full study: The collaborator samples originated in the United States, Italy and Spain and spanned the acute and convalescent phases of COVID-19. The prospective study material was composed of cDNA or gDNA derived from T cells, B-cell-depleted T cells, or PBMCs. The dataset comprised deeply sampled blood TCRbeta repertoires from subjects exposed to, actively infected with, or recovered from COVID-19. The repertoires were released in a freely available public database intended as a resource for research on the immune response to SARS-CoV-2. Samples were obtained from the ongoing ImmuneRACE study (first 160 participants) and from over a thousand subjects provided by 6 global collaborators. The sample metadata nearly always contained a de-identified subject ID, COVID-19 status, age in years and sex. Where available, HLA class I and class II types were obtained from metadata supplied by the sample provider rather than from assay-based typing. Findings and caveats that apply to the study as a whole: The amount of clinical and demographic metadata varied by source and participant and was provided uncurated.

Worth noting for this clone: This clone's antigen is unknown. Base qualities are not recorded, but no much larger clone differs from it by a single base.

The immunoSEQ Assay, a bias-controlled multiplex PCR, was used to amplify TCRbeta CDR3 regions from genomic DNA. In the original analysis: Nucleated cell counts per sample were estimated from amplification of reference gene primers within the assay. To quantify the absolute abundance of each unique TCRbeta CDR3 rearrangement, sequence reads were collapsed and filtered. For each sample, productive Simpson clonality was calculated as the square root of Simpson's diversity index over productive rearrangements. In TCRdb, the immuneACCESS table is reduced to in-frame sequences with V and J assigned. These tables do not hold every clone; where another copy was compared, an unresolved V gene accounts for under half, and the others remain unexplained. That table gives V, J and clone size, and the DNA gave D and trimming. Present in this sample are about 180,000 clones, more than 70% of which were seen just once. The ten largest clonotypes hold 6.2% of the sample.

CDR1 and CDR2 were assigned from the germline V gene (reference sequence) as MNHEY and SMNVEV. There are 13 amino acids in the CDR3, from cysteine to phenylalanine inclusive. Just the 39-base CDR3 DNA is kept, in frame starting at base 1. In the prospective study, participants were roughly 18 to 100 years old, resided in 24 geographic areas of the United States, and were enrolled through a virtual design. To assign participants to cohorts, the prospective study relied on clinical history that participants themselves reported in a screening survey and a study questionnaire. Recovered participants in ImmuneRACE Cohort 3 were defined by two consecutive negative NP/OP PCR tests, clearance by a healthcare professional, or resolution of symptoms. In the prospective study, mobile phlebotomists collected whole blood, serum and a nasopharyngeal or oropharyngeal swab from each participant. Over an approximately 2-month period, participants in the prospective study had the option of providing additional blood draws and questionnaires. Before DNA extraction, prospective study blood samples were shipped either frozen or at room temperature.

Recombination connected TRBV27 to TRBJ1-1; 7 central bases correspond to TRBD1. The receptor comes from a man aged 40-49 years who had recovered from COVID-19. The sample comprised PBMCs or T cells enriched from blood (not recorded which). The nucleotide sequence reads TGTGAACGGGACAGCCCTCCTCAGGATGGAGCTTTCTTT. It specifies CERDSPPQDGAFF.